What follows are 22 T cell receptor beta chains derived from one specimen sequenced in a study of blood T cell repertoires in COVID-19. Only in-frame clones appear in the TCRdb table, and some are missing; sequencing was by immunoSEQ multiplex PCR. The sample consists of 200,000 or so clones, roughly 88% of them appearing once. Sequencing used peripheral blood. Receptor source: a man between 40 and 49 years old who had recovered from COVID-19.

This clone was counted ten times or more. The V call is TRBV25-1, the J call TRBJ2-7; 8 nucleotides line up with TRBD1. The CDR3 runs 17 residues. Germline V gene lookup returns CDR1 MGHDK and CDR2 SYGVNS. The ends lost 4 bases at V and 0 bases at J; junction bases unmatched: 11. The CDR3 loop reads CASSAPPGQASSYEQYF. Here the CDR3 DNA reads TGTGCCAGCAGTGCTCCGCCGGGACAGGCCTCCTCCTACGAGCAGTACTTC.

This clone was observed a few times. This rearrangement joins TRBV2 to TRBJ1-5; 9 nucleotides match TRBD1. The germline gives CDR1 SNHLY, CDR2 FYNNEI. The CDR3 has 15 residues. J was trimmed by 1 base and V by 6 bases; bases with no gene match: 4. The CDR3 DNA reads as TGTGCCAGCAGGATGGACAGGGGCAGCAATCAGCCCCAGCATTTT. This translates into CASRMDRGSNQPQHF. The full variable domain, in which reference TRBV2 and TRBJ1-5 provide the parts outside the CDR3, is EPEVTQTPSHQVTQMGQEVILRCVPISNHLYFYWYRQILGQKVEFLVSFYNNEISEKSEIFDDQFSVERPDGSNFTLKIRSTKLEDSAMYFCASRMDRGSNQPQHFGDGTRLSIL.

The chain links TRBV9 to TRBJ1-3, with 7 bases matching TRBD1. Germline values: CDR1 SGDLS, CDR2 YYNGEE. This CDR3 is 15 amino acids long. J lost 4 bases, V lost 0 bases, and 4 bases had no gene match. DNA of the CDR3: TGTGCCAGCAGCGTAGAACAGGGGAGAGGAAACACCATATATTTT. Protein: CASSVEQGRGNTIYF.

The gene calls are TRBV5-6 and TRBJ1-2; the D is unclear. Germline V gene sequence: CDR1 SGHDT, CDR2 YYEEEE. CDR3 length equals 15 residues. The germline V and J ends were trimmed by 0 bases and 1 base, with 10 bases remaining between them. The CDR3 DNA is TGTGCCAGCAGCTTGGGTCGCACCTATAACTATGGCTACACCTTC. Translated: CASSLGRTYNYGYTF.

This clone was seen more than once but under ten times. The chain combines TRBV7-9 with TRBJ1-4; no firm D call. The V end lost 1 base, the J end lost 4 bases, and 10 bases lay between the germline ends. Germline V gives CDR1 SEHNR, CDR2 FQNEAQ (reference sequence). CDR3 length equals 15 residues. CDR3 nucleotide sequence: TGTGCCAGCAGCTTAGAATCCAGACTTAATGAAAAACTGTTTTTT. Translation gives CASSLESRLNEKLFF.

This chain joins TRBV2 and TRBJ2-1; D ambiguous. This CDR3 region has 14 residues. V lost 5 bases and J lost 6, with 14 bases in between. Germline-derived CDR1 and CDR2 are SNHLY and FYNNEI. The CDR3 here is CASSRHPRLNEQFF. In nucleotides, the CDR3 is TGTGCCAGCAGTCGACACCCACGGCTCAATGAGCAGTTCTTC.

This chain links TRBV4-1 with TRBJ2-3; 10 bases line up with TRBD2. V shed 3 bases and J 0 bases; nucleotides not matched to a gene: 3. Germline V gene data show CDR1 as MGHRA and CDR2 as YSYEKL. This CDR3 contains 16 residues. The CDR3 is CASSHWTSGSTDTQYF. In nucleotides, the CDR3 is TGCGCCAGCAGCCACTGGACTAGCGGTAGCACAGATACGCAGTATTTT.

The V and J genes are TRBV7-6 and TRBJ2-4; 10 nucleotides match TRBD1. This CDR3 has 16 residues. The germline V gene has CDR1 SGHVS and CDR2 FNYEAQ. With V trimmed by 4 bases and J by 10 bases, 13 bases remained unmatched. The CDR3 coding sequence is TGTGCCAGCAGCTCCCAACTAGGGGGACAGGGGAGGATTCAGTACTTC. This codes for CASSSQLGGQGRIQYF. Full variable domain (rest looked up from reference TRBV7-6 and TRBJ2-4): GAGVSQSPRYKVTKRGQDVALRCDPISGHVSLYWYRQALGQGPEFLTYFNYEAQQDKSGLPNDRFSAERPEGSISTLTIQRTEQRDSAMYRCASSSQLGGQGRIQYFGAGTRLSVL.

CDR3 nucleotides: TGCGCCAGCAGCCAAGTGACACGAATAAACTATGGCTACACCTTC. Its translation: CASSQVTRINYGYTF. The genes are TRBV4-3 and TRBJ1-2; unclear D gene. There are 15 residues in the CDR3. From germline, CDR1 is LGHNA and CDR2 YSLEER. V was cut by 1 base and J by 2 bases, with 11 bases left in between.

This clone appeared once. The chain uses TRBV29-1 and TRBJ1-1, with 9 positions matching TRBD1. The CDR3 loop spans 12 amino acids. CDR1 is SQVTM and CDR2 is ANQGSEA in the germline V gene. V gave up 6 bases and J gave up 11 bases; unmatched junction bases: 10. CDR3 region: CSVRRTGEEAFF. The CDR3 nucleotides read TGCAGCGTCCGCAGGACAGGGGAGGAGGCTTTCTTT. Supplemented by reference TRBV29-1 and TRBJ1-1, the full variable domain reads SAVISQKPSRDICQRGTSLTIQCQVDSQVTMMFWYRQQPGQSLTLIATANQGSEATYESGFVIDKFPISRPNLTFSTLTVSNMSPEDSSIYLCSVRRTGEEAFFGQGTRLTVV.

This clone was counted only a few times. This sequence joins TRBV5-4 and TRBJ2-7; 8 bases match TRBD1. This CDR3 region has 15 residues. The ends lost 4 bases at V and 2 bases at J; junction bases unmatched: 8. Germline V gene data show CDR1 as SGHNT and CDR2 as YYREEE (reference sequence). This chain's CDR3 is CASSPDRGQTYEQYF. The CDR3 nucleotides read TGTGCCAGCAGCCCAGACAGGGGACAGACCTACGAGCAGTACTTC.

V usage is TRBV18 and J usage is TRBJ2-7; TRBD1 is a possible D gene (5 bases). The CDR3 totals 13 residues. V was shortened by 3 bases and J by 2 bases, with 8 bases between the two germline ends. Germline lookup yields CDR1 KGHSH and CDR2 LQKENI. In nucleotides, the CDR3 is TGTGCCAGCTCACCTGGGGCGGCCTACGAGCAGTACTTC. Residues: CASSPGAAYEQYF.

CDR3 coding DNA: TGTGCCAGCAGCTTAGACGGGAATAGCAATCAGCCCCAGCATTTT. Translating gives CASSLDGNSNQPQHF. This rearrangement joins TRBV11-2 to TRBJ1-5; D gene unclear. Germline V lookup: CDR1 SGHAT, CDR2 FQNNGV. There are 15 residues in the CDR3. The V end lost 0 bases, the J end lost 0 bases, and 6 bases lay between the germline ends.

This chain uses TRBV11-3 with TRBJ1-2; TRBD1 agrees at 7 bases. Germline V gives CDR1 SGHNT, CDR2 YENEEA. After removal of 4 bases from V and 4 bases from J, the junction contained 6 bases not matched to a gene. This CDR3 region has 14 residues. The CDR3 loop reads CASSWAGGPYGYTF. The CDR3 nucleotides are TGTGCCAGCAGCTGGGCAGGGGGACCCTATGGCTACACCTTC.

The chain is built from TRBV19 and TRBJ2-7, with D possibly being TRBD1 (5 bases). The CDR3 has 13 residues. Trimming stripped 1 base from V and 5 bases from J, with 9 bases between. Germline CDR1 LNHDA, CDR2 SQIVND (reference sequence). In DNA form, the CDR3 reads TGTGCCAGTAGTATAGGGGGCCGCCACGAGCAGTACTTC. This translates into CASSIGGRHEQYF.

This clone was observed a single time. The chain links TRBV19 to TRBJ2-7; D perhaps matches TRBD2 (6 bases). The CDR3 is made up of 13 amino acids. Germline-derived CDR1 and CDR2 are LNHDA and SQIVND (reference sequence). V lost 6 bases to trimming and J lost 6 bases, with 15 bases between them. The CDR3 DNA reads as TGTGCCAGTAGCAAGACGGGACTGGGCGAGCAGTACTTC. This translates into CASSKTGLGEQYF. Full variable domain (rest looked up from reference TRBV19 and TRBJ2-7): DGGITQSPKYLFRKEGQNVTLSCEQNLNHDAMYWYRQDPGQGLRLIYYSQIVNDFQKGDIAEGYSVSREKKESFPLTVTSAQKNPTAFYLCASSKTGLGEQYFGPGTRLTVT.

This clone has just a few counts. CDR3 loop: CASSLAPGGLYEQYF. CDR3 bases: TGTGCCAGCAGCTTAGCCCCAGGGGGCTTATACGAGCAGTACTTC. The rearrangement links TRBV7-2 to TRBJ2-7; 8 bases line up with TRBD1. Germline trimming cut 0 bases from V and 4 bases from J; bases unmatched to any gene: 5. This CDR3 comprises 15 residues. Germline-derived CDR1 and CDR2 are SGHTA and FQGNSA.

V is TRBV6-1 and J is TRBJ2-1, with 7 bases matching TRBD1. Germline trimming cut 4 bases from V and 0 bases from J; bases unmatched to any gene: 9. CDR3 length: 17 amino acids. CDR1 is MNHNS and CDR2 is SASEGT in the germline V gene. DNA for the CDR3: TGTGCCAGCAGTGCGCAACTCAGGGGGTACTCCTACAATGAGCAGTTCTTC. It translates to CASSAQLRGYSYNEQFF.

The CDR3 loop reads CASSYRGIPSDTQYF. CDR3 coding DNA: TGTGCCAGCAGCTATCGAGGGATTCCTTCAGATACGCAGTATTTT. V gene TRBV7-8 combines with J gene TRBJ2-3, with TRBD2 as a possible D gene (5 bases). The CDR3 covers 15 residues. Germline assignment: CDR1 SGHVS and CDR2 FQNEAQ. The ends were cut back, 4 bases at V and 4 bases at J, with 15 bases in the middle.

V and J are TRBV19 and TRBJ1-1; weak D call: TRBD1 (5 bases). Per the germline V gene, CDR1 is LNHDA and CDR2 is SQIVND (reference sequence). This CDR3 is 13 amino acids long. Trimming pared 2 bases from V and 3 bases from J, leaving 7 bases between. CDR3 sequence (DNA): TGTGCCAGTAGTATAAAACAGGACACTGAAGCTTTCTTT. Protein product: CASSIKQDTEAFF. Based on the CDR3 plus reference TRBV19 and TRBJ1-1, the full variable domain is DGGITQSPKYLFRKEGQNVTLSCEQNLNHDAMYWYRQDPGQGLRLIYYSQIVNDFQKGDIAEGYSVSREKKESFPLTVTSAQKNPTAFYLCASSIKQDTEAFFGQGTRLTVV.

The chain employs TRBV3-1 (or the pseudogene TRBV3-2) and TRBJ1-4; a weak D match, TRBD1 (5 bases). V gave up 8 bases and J gave up 0 bases, with 13 bases separating them. In germline, CDR1 is LGHDT, CDR2 YNNKEL (reference sequence). There are 15 residues in the CDR3. Written as DNA, the CDR3 is TGTGCCAGCGGAGGGACGGCTGCAACTAATGAAAAACTGTTTTTT. Translation: CASGGTAATNEKLFF.

This clone was recorded only once. This chain uses TRBV4-3 with TRBJ2-1; 14 bases map to TRBD2. Germline trimming cut 3 bases from V and 9 bases from J; bases unmatched to any gene: 4. The germline V gene has CDR1 LGHNA and CDR2 YSLEER. CDR3 size: 15 residues. The chain's CDR3 is CASSHRLAGGGEQFF. DNA for the CDR3: TGCGCCAGCAGCCACCGACTAGCGGGAGGGGGTGAGCAGTTCTTC.